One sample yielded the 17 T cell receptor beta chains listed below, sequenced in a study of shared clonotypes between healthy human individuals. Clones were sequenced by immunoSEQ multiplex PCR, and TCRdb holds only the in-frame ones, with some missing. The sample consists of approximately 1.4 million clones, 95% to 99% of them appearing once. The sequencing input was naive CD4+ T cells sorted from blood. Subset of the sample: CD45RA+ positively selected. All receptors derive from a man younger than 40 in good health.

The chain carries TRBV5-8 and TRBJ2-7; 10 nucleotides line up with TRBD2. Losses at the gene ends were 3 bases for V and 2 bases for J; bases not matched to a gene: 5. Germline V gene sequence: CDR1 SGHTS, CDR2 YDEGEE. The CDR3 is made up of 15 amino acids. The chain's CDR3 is CASSSGLAAPYEQYF. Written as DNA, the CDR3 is TGTGCCAGCAGCTCCGGACTAGCGGCTCCCTACGAGCAGTACTTC.

This CDR3 reads CASSPPAGTTYHF. The CDR3 DNA is TGTGCCAGCAGCCCGCCTGCCGGGACAACGTATCATTTT. This chain links TRBV11-2 with TRBJ1-5, with D possibly being TRBD1 (6 bases). The CDR3 extends over 13 amino acids. Trimming removed 5 bases at V and 16 bases at J, with 21 bases between. CDR1 and CDR2 (germline): SGHAT, FQNNGV.

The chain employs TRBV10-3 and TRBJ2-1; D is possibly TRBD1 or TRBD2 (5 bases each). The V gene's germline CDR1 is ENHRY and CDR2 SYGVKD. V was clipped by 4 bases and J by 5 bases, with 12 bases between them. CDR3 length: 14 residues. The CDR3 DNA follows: TGTGCCATCAGTGTCGGGACGATCGACAATGAGCAGTTCTTC. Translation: CAISVGTIDNEQFF.

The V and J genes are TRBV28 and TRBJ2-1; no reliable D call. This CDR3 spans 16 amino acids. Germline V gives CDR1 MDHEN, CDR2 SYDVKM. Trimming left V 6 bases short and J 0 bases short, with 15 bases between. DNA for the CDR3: TGTGCCAGCAGCACCCCCGTTGCGAGCTCCTACAATGAGCAGTTCTTC. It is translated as CASSTPVASSYNEQFF.

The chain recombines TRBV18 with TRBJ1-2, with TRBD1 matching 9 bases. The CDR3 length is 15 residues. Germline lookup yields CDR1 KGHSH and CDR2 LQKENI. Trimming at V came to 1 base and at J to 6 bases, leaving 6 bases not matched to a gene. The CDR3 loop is CASSPRPGTGHGYTF. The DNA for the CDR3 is TGTGCCAGCTCACCACGGCCCGGGACAGGGCATGGCTACACCTTC.

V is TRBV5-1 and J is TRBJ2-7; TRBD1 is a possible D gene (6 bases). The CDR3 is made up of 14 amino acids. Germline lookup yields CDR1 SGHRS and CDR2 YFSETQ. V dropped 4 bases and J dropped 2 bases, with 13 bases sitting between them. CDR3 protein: CASSVGQGTYEQYF. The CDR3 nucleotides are TGCGCCAGCAGCGTGGGACAAGGGACCTACGAGCAGTACTTC.

Here the CDR3 DNA reads TGTGCCAGCAGCTCGGACGTGTTGGGCGAGCAGTACTTC. This sequence encodes CASSSDVLGEQYF. The genes are TRBV5-4 and TRBJ2-7, with no clear D. Trimming stripped 3 bases from V and 6 bases from J, with 13 bases between. The CDR3 totals 13 residues. Germline assignment: CDR1 SGHNT and CDR2 YYREEE (reference sequence).

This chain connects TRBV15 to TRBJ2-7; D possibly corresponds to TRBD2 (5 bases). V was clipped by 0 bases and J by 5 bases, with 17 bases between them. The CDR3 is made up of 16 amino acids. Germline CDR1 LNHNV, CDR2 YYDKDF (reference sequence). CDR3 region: CATSRDLSGMADEQYF. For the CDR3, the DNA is TGTGCCACCAGCAGAGATCTTTCCGGGATGGCCGACGAGCAGTACTTC.

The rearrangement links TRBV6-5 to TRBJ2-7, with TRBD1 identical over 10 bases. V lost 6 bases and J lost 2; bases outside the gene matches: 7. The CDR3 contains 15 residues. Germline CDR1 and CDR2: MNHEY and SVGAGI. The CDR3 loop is CASSPGQGVTYEQYF. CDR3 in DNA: TGTGCCAGCAGCCCCGGACAGGGGGTGACCTACGAGCAGTACTTC.

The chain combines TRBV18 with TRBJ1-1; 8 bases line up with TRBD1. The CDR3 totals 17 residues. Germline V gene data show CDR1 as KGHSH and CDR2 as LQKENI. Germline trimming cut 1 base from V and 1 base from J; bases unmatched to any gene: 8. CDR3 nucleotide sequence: TGTGCCAGCTCACCACTCCACGGGACAGGAAGGAACACTGAAGCTTTCTTT. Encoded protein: CASSPLHGTGRNTEAFF.

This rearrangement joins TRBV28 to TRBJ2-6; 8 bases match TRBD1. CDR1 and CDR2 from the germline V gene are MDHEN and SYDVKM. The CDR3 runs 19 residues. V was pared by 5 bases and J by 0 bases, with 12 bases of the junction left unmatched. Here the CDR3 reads CASSVPGGGMGSGANVLTF. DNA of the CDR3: TGTGCCAGCAGTGTCCCAGGGGGCGGGATGGGCTCTGGGGCCAACGTCCTGACTTTC.

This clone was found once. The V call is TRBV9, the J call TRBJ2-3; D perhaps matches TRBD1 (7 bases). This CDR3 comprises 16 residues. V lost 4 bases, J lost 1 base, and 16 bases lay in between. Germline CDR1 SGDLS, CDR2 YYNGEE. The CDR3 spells CASSQGGWGGTDTQYF. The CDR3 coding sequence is TGTGCCAGCAGCCAAGGGGGCTGGGGGGGCACAGATACGCAGTATTTT.

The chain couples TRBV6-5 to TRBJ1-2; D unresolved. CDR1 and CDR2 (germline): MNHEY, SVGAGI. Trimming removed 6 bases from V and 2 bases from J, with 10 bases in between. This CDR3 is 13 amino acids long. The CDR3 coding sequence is TGTGCCAGCAGATCGACGGGAAACTATGGCTACACCTTC. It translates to CASRSTGNYGYTF.

CDR3 sequence: CASSLASRTGLYNEQFF. CDR3 sequence (DNA): TGTGCCAGCAGCTTAGCCAGCCGGACAGGGTTATACAATGAGCAGTTCTTC. The chain joins TRBV7-8 to TRBJ2-1, with TRBD1 matching 8 bases. V shed 0 bases, J shed 4 bases, and the junction held 8 bases outside the gene matches. The CDR3 consists of 17 residues. Germline V lookup: CDR1 SGHVS, CDR2 FQNEAQ.

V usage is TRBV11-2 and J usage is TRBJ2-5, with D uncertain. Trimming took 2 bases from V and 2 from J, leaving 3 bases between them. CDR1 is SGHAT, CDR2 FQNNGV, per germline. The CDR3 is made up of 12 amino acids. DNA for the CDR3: TGTGCCAGCAGCTTACAGCAAGAGACCCAGTACTTC. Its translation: CASSLQQETQYF.

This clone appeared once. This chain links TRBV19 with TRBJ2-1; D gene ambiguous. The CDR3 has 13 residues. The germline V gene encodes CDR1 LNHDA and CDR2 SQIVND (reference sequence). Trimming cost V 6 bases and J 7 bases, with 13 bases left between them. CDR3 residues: CASSPSGVNEQFF. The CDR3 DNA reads TGTGCCAGTAGCCCCTCTGGGGTTAATGAGCAGTTCTTC.

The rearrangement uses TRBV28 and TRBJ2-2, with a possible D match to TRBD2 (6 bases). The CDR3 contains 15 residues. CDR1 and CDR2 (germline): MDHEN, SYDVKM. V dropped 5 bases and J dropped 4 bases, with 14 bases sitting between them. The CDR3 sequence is CASSAAGWRTGELFF. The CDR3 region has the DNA TGTGCCAGCAGTGCGGCGGGATGGCGCACCGGGGAGCTGTTTTTT.